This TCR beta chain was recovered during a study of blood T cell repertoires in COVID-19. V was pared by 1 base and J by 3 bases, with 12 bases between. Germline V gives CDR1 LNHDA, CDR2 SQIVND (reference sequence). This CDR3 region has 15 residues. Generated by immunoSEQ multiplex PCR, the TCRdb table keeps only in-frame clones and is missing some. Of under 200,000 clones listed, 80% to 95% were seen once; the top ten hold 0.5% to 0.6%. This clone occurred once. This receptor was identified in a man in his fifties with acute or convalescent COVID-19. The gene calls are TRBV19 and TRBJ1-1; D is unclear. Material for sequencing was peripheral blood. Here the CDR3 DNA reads TGTGCCAGTAGTATAGGTGGCGTCCGGGACACTGAAGCTTTCTTT. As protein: CASSIGGVRDTEAFF.